This T cell receptor (beta chain) was sequenced for a study of siplizumab effects on memory and regulatory T cells. The V end was cut by 7 bases, the J end by 8 bases, with 17 bases between. Germline assignment: CDR1 MNHEY and CDR2 SVGAGI. This CDR3 region has 13 residues. The table came from immunoSEQ multiplex PCR; TCRdb's copy has only in-frame clones and leaves some out. The table shows around 110,000 clones, with approximately 94% occurring only once. The sequenced material came from non-Treg CD4+ T cells sorted from blood. J is TRBJ1-2 and V is TRBV6-5, with D possibly TRBD1 on 6 matching bases. The receptor comes from a human donor in good health. CDR3 sequence (DNA): TGTGCCAGCATAGGGGATTCAGGGGTAGGCTACACCTTC. Translation: CASIGDSGVGYTF.